This TCR beta chain was sequenced in a study of CD8 T cells in Susac syndrome. At the level of the study: Patients with Susac syndrome had blood drawn and were at that point therapy-naive, on corticosteroids, or on intravenous immunoglobulin alone.

As for this clonotype: Antigen unknown.

Study-level findings and limits: Clonal expansion was missing from Susac syndrome CD4+ T cell repertoires.

Random hexamers primed reverse transcription of about 0.5 to 1 ug RNA. Amplification of TCR beta CDR3 spanned 54 Vbeta and 13 Jbeta via immunoSEQ multiplex PCR. MiXCR was run by TCRdb on the immunoSEQ multiplex PCR reads, yielding one entry per CDR3 protein. Of over 150,000 distinct CDR3 sequences listed, roughly 94% were seen once; the top ten hold 0.085% to 0.1%. Germline CDR1 is MNHEY and CDR2 is SMNVEV (reference sequence). CDR3 length: 15 amino acids. V lost 5 bases to trimming and J lost 0 bases; unmatched junction nucleotides: 5. This clonotype was obtained from a human donor with Susac syndrome. Specimen: CD4+ T cells from PBMCs. The V gene is TRBV27, the J gene TRBJ1-1, with 8 nucleotides matching TRBD1. CDR3 in DNA: TGTGCCAGCAGTCCTAACAGGGGGGTGAACACTGAAGCTTTCTTT. Amino acid sequence: CASSPNRGVNTEAFF.